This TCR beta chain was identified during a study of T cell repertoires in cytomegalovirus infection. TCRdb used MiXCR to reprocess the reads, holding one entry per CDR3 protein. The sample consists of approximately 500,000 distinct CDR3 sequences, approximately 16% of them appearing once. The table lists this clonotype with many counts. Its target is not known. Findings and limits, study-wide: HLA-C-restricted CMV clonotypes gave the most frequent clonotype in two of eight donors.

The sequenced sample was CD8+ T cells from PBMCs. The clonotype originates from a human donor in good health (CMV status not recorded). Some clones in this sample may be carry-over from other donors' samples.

The CDR3 region has the DNA TGTGCCAGCTCCGGGACGCATTACAATGAGCAGTTCTTC. Amino acid sequence: CASSGTHYNEQFF. The rearrangement uses TRBV7-8 and TRBJ2-1; either TRBD1 or TRBD2 may supply D (5 bases each). Per the germline V gene, CDR1 is SGHVS and CDR2 is FQNEAQ. This CDR3 is built from 13 residues. Trimming removed 8 bases at V and 4 bases at J, with 12 bases between.